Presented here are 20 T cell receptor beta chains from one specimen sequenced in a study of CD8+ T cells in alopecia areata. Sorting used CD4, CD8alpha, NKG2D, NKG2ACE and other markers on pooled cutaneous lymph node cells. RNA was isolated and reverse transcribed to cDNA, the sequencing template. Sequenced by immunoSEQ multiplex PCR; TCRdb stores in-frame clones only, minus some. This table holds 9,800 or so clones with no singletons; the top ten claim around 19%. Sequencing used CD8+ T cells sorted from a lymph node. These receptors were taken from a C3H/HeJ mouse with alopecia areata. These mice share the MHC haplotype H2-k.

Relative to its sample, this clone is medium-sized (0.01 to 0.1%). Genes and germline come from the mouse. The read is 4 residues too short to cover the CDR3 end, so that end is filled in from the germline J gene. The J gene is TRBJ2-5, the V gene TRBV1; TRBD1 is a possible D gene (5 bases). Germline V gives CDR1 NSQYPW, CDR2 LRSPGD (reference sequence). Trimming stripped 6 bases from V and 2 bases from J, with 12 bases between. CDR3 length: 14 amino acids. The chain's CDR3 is CTCSPPGFQDTQYF. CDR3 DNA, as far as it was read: TGCACCTGCAGCCCTCCAGGGTTCCAAGAC.

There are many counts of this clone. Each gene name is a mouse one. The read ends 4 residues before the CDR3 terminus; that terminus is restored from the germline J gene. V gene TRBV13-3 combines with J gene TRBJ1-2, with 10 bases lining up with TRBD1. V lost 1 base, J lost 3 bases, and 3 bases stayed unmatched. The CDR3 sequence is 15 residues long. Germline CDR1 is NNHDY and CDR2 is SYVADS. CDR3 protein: CASSDPGQGDSDYTF. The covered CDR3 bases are TGTGCCAGCAGTGATCCCGGACAGGGGGACTCC.

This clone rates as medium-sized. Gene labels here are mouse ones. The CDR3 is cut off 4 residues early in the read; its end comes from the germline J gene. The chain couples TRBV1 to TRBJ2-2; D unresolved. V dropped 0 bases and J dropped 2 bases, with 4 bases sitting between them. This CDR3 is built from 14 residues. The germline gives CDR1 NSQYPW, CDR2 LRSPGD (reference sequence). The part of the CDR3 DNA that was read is TGCACCTGCAGTGCAGATTGGAACACCGGG. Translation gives CTCSADWNTG. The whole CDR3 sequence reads CTCSADWNTGQLYF.

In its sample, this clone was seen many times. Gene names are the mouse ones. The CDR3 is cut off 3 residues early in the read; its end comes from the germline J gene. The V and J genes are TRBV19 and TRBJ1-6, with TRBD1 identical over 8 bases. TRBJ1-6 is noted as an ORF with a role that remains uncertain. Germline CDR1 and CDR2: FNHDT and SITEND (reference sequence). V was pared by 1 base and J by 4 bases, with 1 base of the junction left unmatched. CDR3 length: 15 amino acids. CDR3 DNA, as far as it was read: TGTGCCAGCAGTATACGGACAGGGTATAATTCGCCC. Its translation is CASSIRTGYNSP. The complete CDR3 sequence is CASSIRTGYNSPLYF.

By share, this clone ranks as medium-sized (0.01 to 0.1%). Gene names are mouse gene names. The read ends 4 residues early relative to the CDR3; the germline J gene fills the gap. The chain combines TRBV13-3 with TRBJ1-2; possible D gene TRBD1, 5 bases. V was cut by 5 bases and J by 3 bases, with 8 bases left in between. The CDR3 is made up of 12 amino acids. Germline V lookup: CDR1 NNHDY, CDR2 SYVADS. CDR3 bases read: TGTGCCAGCAGGAGACAGCACTCC. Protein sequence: CASRRQHS. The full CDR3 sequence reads CASRRQHSDYTF.

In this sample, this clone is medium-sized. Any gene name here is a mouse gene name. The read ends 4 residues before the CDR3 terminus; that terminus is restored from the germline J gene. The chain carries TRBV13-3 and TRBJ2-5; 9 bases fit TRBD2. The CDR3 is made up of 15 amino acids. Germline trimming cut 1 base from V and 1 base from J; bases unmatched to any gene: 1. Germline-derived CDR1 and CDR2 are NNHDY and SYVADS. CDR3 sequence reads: CASSDRLGDQDTQYF. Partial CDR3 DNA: TGTGCCAGCAGTGATAGACTGGGGGACCAAGAC.

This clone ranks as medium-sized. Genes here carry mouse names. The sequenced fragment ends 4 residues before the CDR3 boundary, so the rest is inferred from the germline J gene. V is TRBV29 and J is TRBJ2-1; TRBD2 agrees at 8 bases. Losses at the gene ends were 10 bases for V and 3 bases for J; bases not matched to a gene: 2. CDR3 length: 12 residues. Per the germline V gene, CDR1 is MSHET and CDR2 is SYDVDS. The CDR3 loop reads CATTGAYAEQFF. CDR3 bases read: TGTGCTACGACTGGGGCCTATGCT.

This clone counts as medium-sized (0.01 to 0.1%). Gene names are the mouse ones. CDR3 protein: CASSRDRGSDYTF. The CDR3 DNA, read in part, is TGTGCCAGCAGCCGGGACAGGGGCTCC. J is TRBJ1-2 and V is TRBV5; TRBD1 agrees at 10 bases. Coverage ceases 4 residues before the CDR3 finishes, and the germline J gene fills in the end. The CDR3 runs to 13 residues. Germline CDR1 and CDR2: LGHNA and YNLKQL (reference sequence). Trimming took 4 bases from V and 4 from J; bases not matched to a gene: 0.

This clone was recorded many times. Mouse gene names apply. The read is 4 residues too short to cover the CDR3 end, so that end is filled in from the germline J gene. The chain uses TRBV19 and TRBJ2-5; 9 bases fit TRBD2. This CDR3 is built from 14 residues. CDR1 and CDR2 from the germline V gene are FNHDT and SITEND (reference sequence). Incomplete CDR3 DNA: TGTGCCAGCAGTACGACTGGGGGAGAAGAC. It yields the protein CASSTTGGED. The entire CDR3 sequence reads CASSTTGGEDTQYF.

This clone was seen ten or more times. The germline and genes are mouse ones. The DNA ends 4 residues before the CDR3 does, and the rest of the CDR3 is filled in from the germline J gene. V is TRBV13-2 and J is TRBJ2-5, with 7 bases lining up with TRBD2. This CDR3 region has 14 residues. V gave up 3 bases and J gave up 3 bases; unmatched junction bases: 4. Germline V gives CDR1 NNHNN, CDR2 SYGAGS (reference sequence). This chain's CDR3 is CASGARLGQDTQYF. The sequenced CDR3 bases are TGTGCCAGCGGTGCGAGACTGGGTCAAGAC.

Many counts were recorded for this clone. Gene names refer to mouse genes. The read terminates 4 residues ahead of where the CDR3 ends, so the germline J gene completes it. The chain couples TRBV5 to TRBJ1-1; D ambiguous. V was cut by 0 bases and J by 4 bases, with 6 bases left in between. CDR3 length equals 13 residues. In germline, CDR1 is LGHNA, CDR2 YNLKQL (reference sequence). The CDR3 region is CASSQDWVTEVFF. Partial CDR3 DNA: TGTGCCAGCAGCCAAGATTGGGTCACA.

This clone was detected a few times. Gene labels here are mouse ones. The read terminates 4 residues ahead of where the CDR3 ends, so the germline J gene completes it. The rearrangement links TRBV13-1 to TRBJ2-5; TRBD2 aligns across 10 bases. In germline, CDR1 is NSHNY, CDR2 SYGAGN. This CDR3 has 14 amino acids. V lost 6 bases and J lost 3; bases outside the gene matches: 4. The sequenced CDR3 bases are TGTGCCAGCAAATACTGGGGGGGGCAAGAC. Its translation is CASKYWGGQD. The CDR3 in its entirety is CASKYWGGQDTQYF.

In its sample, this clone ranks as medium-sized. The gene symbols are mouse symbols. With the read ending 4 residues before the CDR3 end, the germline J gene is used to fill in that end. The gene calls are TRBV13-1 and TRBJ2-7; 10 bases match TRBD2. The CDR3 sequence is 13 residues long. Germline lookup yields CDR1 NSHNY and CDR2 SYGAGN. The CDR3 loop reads CASSKDWGYEQYF. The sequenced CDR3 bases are TGTGCCAGCAGTAAGGACTGGGGGTAT.

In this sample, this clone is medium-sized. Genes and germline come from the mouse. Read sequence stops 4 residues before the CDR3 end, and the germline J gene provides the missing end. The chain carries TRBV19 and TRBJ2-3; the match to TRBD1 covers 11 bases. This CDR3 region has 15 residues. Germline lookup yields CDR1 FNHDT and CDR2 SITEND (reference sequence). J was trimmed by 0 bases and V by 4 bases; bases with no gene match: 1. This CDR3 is CASSWTGGSAETLYF. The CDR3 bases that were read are TGTGCCAGCAGTTGGACAGGGGGCAGTGCAGAA.

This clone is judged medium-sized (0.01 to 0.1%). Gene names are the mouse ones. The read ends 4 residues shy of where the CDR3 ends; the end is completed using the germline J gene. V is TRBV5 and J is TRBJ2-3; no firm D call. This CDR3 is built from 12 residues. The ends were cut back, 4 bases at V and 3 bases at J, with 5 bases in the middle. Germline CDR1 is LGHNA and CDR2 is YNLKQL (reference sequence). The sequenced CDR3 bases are TGTGCCAGCAGCCGCAGGGCAGAA. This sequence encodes CASSRRAE. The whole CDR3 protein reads CASSRRAETLYF.

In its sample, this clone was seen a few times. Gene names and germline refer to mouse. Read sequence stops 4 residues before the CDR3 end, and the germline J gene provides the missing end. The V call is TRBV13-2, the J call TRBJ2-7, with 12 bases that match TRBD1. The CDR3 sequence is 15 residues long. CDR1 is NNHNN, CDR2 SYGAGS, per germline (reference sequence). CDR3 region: CASGTGTGGDHEQYF. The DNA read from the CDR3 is TGTGCCAGCGGGACAGGGACAGGGGGCGACCAT.

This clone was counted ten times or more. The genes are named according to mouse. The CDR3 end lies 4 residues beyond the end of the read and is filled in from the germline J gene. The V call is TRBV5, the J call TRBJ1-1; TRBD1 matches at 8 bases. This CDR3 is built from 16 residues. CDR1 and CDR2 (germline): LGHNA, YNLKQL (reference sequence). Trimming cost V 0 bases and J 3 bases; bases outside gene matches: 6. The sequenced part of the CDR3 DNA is TGTGCCAGCAGCCAAGACGACAGGGGCGTCGACACA. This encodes CASSQDDRGVDT. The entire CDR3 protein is CASSQDDRGVDTEVFF.

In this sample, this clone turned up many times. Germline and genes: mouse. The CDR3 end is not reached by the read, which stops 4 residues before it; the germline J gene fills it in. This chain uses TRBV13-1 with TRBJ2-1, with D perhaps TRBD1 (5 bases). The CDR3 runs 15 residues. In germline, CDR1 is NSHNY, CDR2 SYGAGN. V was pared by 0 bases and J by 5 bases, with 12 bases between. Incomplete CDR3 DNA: TGTGCCAGCAGTGATGCAGGGAATTGGGATGCT. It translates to CASSDAGNWDA. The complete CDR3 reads CASSDAGNWDAEQFF.

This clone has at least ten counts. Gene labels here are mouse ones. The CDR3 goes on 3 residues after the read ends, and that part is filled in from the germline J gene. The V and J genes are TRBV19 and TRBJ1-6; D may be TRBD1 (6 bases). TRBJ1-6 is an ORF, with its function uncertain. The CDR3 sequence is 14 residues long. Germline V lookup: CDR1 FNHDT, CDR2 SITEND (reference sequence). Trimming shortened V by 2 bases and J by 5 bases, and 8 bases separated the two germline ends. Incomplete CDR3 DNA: TGTGCCAGCAGTATCAGGGACAATAATTCGCCC. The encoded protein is CASSIRDNNSP. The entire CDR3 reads CASSIRDNNSPLYF.

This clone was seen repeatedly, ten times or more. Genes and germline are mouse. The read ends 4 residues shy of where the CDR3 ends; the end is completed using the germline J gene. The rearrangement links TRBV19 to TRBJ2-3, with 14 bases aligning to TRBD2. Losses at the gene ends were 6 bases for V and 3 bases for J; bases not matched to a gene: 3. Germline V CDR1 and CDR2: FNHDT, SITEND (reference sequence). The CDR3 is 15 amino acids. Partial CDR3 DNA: TGTGCCAGCATGGGACTGGGGGGGCGGGCAGAA. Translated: CASMGLGGRAE. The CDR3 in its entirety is CASMGLGGRAETLYF.